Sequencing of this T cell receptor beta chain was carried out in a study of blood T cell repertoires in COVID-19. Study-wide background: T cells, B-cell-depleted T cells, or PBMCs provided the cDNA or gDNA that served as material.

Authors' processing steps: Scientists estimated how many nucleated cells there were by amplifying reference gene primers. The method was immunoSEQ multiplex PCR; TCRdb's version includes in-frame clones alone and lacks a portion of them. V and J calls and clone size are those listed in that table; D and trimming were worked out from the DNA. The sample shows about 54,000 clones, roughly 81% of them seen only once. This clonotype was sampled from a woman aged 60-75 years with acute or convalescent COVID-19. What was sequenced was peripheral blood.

CDR3 protein: CASSLAGANEKLFF. The DNA for the CDR3 is TGCGCCAGCAGCTTGGCCGGAGCTAATGAAAAACTGTTTTTT. The rearrangement links TRBV5-1 to TRBJ1-4; D unclear. Trimming left V 0 bases short and J 3 bases short, with 6 bases between. The CDR3 has 14 residues. Per germline, CDR1 SGHRS and CDR2 YFSETQ.